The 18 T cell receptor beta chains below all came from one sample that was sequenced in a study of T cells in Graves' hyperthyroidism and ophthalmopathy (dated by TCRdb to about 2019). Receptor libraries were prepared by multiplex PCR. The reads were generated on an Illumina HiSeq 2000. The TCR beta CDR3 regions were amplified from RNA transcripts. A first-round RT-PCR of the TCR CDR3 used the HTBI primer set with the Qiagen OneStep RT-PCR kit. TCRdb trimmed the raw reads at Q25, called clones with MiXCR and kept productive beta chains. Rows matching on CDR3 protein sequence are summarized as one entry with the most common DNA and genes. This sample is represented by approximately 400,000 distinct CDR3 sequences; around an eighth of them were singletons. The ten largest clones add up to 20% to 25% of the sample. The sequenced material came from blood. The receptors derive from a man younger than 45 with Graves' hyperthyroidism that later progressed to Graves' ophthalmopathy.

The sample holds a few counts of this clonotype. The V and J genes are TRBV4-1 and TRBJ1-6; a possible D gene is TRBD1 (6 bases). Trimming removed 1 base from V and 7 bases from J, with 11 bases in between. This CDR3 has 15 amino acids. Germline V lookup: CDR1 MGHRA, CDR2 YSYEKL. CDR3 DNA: TGCGCCAGCAGCCAAGTAACAGGGCTAAATTCACCCCTCCACTTT. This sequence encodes CASSQVTGLNSPLHF.

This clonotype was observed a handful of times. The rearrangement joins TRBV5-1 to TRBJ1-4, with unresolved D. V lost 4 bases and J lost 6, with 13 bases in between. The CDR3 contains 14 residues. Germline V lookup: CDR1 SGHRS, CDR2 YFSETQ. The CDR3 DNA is TGCGCCAGCAGCCGGACGGGTGGGGATGAAAAACTGTTTTTT. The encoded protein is CASSRTGGDEKLFF.

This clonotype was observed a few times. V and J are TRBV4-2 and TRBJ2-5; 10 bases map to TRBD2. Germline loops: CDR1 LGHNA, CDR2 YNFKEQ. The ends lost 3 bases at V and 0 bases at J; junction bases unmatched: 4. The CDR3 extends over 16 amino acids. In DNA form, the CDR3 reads TGTGCCAGCAGCCATCCCAGCGGGGGGGACCAAGAGACCCAGTACTTC. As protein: CASSHPSGGDQETQYF.

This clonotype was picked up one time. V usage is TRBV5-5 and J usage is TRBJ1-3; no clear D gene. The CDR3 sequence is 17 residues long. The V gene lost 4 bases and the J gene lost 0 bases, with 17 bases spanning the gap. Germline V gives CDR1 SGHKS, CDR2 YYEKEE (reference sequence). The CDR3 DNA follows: TGTGCCAGCAGCCCCGACCCTCTGATCATCTCTGGAAACACCATATATTTT. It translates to CASSPDPLIISGNTIYF.

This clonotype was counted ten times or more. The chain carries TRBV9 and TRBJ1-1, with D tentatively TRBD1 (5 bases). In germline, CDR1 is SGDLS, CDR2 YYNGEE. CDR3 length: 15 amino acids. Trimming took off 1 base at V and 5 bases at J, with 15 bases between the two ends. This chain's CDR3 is CASSVLEGLGTEAFF. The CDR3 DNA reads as TGTGCCAGCAGCGTATTGGAGGGGCTTGGGACTGAAGCTTTCTTT.

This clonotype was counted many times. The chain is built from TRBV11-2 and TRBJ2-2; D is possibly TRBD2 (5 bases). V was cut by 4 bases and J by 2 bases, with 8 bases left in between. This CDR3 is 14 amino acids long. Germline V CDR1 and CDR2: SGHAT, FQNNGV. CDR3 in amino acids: CASSSRLNTGELFF. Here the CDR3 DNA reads TGTGCCAGCAGCTCAAGACTAAACACCGGGGAGCTGTTTTTT.

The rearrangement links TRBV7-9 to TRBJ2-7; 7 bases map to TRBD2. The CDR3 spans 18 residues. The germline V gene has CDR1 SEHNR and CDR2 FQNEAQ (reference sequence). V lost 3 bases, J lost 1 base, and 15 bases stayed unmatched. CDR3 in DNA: TGTGCCAGCAGCTTGGGGGGGGGGGGGAGGGTTGGGTCCTACGAGCAGTACTTC. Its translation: CASSLGGGGRVGSYEQYF. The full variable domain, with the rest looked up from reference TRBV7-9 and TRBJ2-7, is DTGVSQNPRHKITKRGQNVTFRCDPISEHNRLYWYRQTLGQGPEFLTYFQNEAQLEKSRLLSDRFSAERPKGSFSTLEIQRTEQGDSAMYLCASSLGGGGRVGSYEQYFGPGTRLTVT.

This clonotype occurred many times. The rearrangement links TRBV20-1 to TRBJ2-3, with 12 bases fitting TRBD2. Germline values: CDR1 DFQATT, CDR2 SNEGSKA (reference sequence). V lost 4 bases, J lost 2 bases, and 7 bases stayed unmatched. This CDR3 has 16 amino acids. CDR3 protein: CSANRTSGESTDTQYF. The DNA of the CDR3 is TGCAGTGCTAACCGGACTAGCGGGGAGTCCACAGATACGCAGTATTTT.

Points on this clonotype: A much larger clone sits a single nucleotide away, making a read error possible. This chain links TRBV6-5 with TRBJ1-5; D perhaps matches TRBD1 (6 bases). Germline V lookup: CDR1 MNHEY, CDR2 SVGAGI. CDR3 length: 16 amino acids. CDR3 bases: TGTGCCAGCAGATTAGGACAGTTTAGAAGCAATCAGGCCCAGCATTTT. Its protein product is CASRLGQFRSNQAQHF.

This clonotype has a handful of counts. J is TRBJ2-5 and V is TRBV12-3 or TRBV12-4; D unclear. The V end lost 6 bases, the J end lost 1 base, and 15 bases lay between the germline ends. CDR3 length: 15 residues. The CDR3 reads CASSLRRQSQETQYF. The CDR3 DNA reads TGTGCCAGCAGCCTCCGTCGGCAGTCCCAAGAGACCCAGTACTTC.

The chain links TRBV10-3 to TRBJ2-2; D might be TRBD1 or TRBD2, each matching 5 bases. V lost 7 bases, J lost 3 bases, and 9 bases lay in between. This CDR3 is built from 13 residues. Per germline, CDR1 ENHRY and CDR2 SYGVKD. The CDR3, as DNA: TGTGCCATCAACCCGGGACACACCGGGGAGCTGTTTTTT. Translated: CAINPGHTGELFF.

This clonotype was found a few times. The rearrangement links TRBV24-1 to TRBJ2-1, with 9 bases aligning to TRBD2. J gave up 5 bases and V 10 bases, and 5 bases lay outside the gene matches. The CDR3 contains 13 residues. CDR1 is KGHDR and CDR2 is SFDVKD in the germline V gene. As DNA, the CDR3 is TGTGCCACTACCGGGACTAGCAACAATGAGCAGTTCTTC. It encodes CATTGTSNNEQFF.

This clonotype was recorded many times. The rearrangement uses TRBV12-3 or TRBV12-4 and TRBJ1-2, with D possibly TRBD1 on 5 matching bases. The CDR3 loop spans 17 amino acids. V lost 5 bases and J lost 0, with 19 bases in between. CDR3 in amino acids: CASSNDRVLPTNYGYTF. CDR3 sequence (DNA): TGTGCCAGCAGTAATGACAGAGTCCTTCCCACTAACTATGGCTACACCTTC.

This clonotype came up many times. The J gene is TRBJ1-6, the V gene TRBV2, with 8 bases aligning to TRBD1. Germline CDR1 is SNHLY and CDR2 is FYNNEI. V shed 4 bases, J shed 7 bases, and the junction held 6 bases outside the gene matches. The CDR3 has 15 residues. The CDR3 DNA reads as TGTGCCAGCAGTGCCCTGACAGGGGCGAATTCACCCCTCCACTTT. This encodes CASSALTGANSPLHF. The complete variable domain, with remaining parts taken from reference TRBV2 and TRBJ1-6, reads EPEVTQTPSHQVTQMGQEVILRCVPISNHLYFYWYRQILGQKVEFLVSFYNNEISEKSEIFDDQFSVERPDGSNFTLKIRSTKLEDSAMYFCASSALTGANSPLHFGNGTRLTVT.

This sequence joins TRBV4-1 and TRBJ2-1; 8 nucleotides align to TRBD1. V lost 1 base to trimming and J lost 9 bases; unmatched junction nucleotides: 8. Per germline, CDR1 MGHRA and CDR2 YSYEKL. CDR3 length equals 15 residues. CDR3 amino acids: CASSQGISGGPEQFF. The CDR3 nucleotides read TGCGCCAGCAGCCAAGGGATCTCAGGGGGCCCTGAGCAGTTCTTC.

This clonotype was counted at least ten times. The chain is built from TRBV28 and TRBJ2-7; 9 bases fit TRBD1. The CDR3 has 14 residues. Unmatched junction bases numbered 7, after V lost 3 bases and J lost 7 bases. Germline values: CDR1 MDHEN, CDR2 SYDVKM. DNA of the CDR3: TGTGCCAGCAGTTTTTGGGGGACAGGGCGTGAGCAGTACTTC. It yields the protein CASSFWGTGREQYF.

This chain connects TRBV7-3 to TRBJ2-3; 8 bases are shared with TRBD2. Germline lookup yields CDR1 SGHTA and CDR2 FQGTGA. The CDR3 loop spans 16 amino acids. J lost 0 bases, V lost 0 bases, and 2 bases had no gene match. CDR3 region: CASSLTSGGSTDTQYF. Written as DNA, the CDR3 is TGTGCCAGCAGCTTAACGAGCGGGGGAAGCACAGATACGCAGTATTTT. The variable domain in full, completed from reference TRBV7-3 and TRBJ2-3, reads GAGVSQTPSNKVTEKGKYVELRCDPISGHTALYWYRQSLGQGPEFLIYFQGTGAADDSGLPNDRFFAVRPEGSVSTLKIQRTERGDSAVYLCASSLTSGGSTDTQYFGPGTRLTVL.

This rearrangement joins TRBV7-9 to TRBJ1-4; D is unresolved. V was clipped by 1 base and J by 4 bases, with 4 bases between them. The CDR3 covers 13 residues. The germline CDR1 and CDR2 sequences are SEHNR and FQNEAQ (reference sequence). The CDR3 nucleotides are TGTGCCAGCAGCTTAGGGGATAATGAAAAACTGTTTTTT. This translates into CASSLGDNEKLFF.